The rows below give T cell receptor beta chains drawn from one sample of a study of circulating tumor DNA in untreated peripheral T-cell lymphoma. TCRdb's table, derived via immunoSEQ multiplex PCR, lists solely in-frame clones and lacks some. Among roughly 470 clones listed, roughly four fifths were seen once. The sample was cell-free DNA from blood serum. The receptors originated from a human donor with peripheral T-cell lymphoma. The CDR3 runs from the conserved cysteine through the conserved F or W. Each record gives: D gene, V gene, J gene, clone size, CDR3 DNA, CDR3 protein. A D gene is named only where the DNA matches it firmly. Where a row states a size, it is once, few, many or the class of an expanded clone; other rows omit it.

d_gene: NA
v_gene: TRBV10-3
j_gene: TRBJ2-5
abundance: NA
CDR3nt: TGTGCCATCAGTGAGTCACGGGAGTACCAAGAGACCCAGTACTTC
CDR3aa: CAISESREYQETQYF

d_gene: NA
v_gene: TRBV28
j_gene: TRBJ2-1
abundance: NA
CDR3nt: TGTGCCAGCAGTCCCCCCGACAGAGACAATGAGCAGTTCTTC
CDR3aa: CASSPPDRDNEQFF

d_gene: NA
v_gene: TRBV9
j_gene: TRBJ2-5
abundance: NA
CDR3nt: TGTGCCAGCAGCGCAAGGCGGTCGGGAACGGAGACCCAGTACTTC
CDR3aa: CASSARRSGTETQYF

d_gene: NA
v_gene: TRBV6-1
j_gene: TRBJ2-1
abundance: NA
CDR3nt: TGTGCCAGCAGTGAACTGGAGGGGGGCAATGAGCAGTTCTTC
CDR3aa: CASSELEGGNEQFF

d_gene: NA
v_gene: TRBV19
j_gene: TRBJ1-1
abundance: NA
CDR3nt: TGTGCCAGTAGTCATCACAGCGCACCCTTGAACACTGAAGCTTTCTTT
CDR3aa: CASSHHSAPLNTEAFF

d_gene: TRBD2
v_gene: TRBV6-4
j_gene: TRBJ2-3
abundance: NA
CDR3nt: TGTGCCAGCAGTGAGGGACTAGCGGGAGGGCCAGATACGCAGTATTTT
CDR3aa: CASSEGLAGGPDTQYF

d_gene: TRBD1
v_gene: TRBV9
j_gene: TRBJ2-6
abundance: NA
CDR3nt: TGTGCCAGCAGCGCCTCAGGGGGCGTCTCTGGGGCCAACGTCCTGACTTTC
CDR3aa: CASSASGGVSGANVLTF

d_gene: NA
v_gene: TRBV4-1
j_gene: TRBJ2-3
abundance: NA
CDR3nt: TGCGCCAGCAGCCAAGACTACCTATTCACAGATACGCAGTATTTT
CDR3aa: CASSQDYLFTDTQYF

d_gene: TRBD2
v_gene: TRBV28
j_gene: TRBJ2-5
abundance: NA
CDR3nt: TGTGCCAGCAGTTTATGGGGCGGGGGAAAGACCCAGTACTTC
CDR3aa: CASSLWGGGKTQYF

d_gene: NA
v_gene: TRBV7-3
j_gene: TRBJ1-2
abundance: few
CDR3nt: TGTGCCAGCAGCTTCGGGGGAATGGATGGCTACACCTTC
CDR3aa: CASSFGGMDGYTF